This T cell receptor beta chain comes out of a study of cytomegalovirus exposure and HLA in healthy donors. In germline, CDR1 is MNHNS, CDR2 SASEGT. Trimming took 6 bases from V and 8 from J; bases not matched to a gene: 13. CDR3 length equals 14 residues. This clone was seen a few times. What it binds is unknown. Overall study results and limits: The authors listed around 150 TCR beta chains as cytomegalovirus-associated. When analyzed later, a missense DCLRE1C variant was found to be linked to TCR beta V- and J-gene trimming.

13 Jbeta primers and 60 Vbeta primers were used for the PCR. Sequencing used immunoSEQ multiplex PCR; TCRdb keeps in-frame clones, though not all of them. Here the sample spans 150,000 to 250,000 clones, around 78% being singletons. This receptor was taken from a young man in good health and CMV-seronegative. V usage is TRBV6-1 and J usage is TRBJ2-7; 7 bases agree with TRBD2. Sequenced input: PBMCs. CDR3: CASSGTTLGGKQYF. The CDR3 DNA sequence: TGTGCCAGCAGCGGGACTACACTCGGGGGGAAGCAGTACTTC.